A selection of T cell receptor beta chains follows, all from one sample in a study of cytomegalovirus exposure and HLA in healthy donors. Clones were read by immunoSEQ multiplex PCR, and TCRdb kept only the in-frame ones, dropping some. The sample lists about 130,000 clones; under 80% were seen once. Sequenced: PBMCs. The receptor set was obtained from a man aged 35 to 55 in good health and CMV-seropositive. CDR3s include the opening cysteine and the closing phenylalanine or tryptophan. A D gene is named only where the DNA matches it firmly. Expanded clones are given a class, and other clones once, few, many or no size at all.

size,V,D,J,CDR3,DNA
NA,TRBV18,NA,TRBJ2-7,CASSEEGSYEQYF,TGTGCCAGCTCCGAAGAGGGCTCCTACGAGCAGTACTTC
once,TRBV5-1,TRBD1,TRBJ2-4,CASSFGTGENIQYF,TGCGCCAGCAGCTTCGGGACAGGGGAAAACATTCAGTACTTC
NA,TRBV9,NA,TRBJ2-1,CASSALDGAYNEQFF,TGTGCCAGCAGCGCCCTAGACGGGGCCTACAATGAGCAGTTCTTC
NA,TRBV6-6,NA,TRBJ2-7,CASSSGVYEQYF,TGTGCCAGCAGTTCAGGGGTTTACGAGCAGTACTTC
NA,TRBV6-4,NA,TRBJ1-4,CATLMKARTVTEKLFF,TGTGCCACCCTCATGAAGGCTCGGACAGTCACCGAAAAACTGTTTTTT
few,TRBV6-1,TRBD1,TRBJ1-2,CASSDNRGLGSYTF,TGTGCCAGCAGTGATAACAGGGGACTTGGGAGCTACACCTTC
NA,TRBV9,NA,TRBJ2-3,CASSARTASTDTQYF,TGTGCCAGCAGCGCCCGGACAGCTAGCACAGATACGCAGTATTTT
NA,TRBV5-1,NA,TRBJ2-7,CASSLAGGSLTYEQYF,TGCGCCAGCAGCTTGGCGGGCGGGTCCCTTACCTACGAGCAGTACTTC
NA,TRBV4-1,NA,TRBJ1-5,CASSQEFQDYSNQPQHF,TGCGCCAGCAGCCAAGAGTTCCAGGACTATAGCAATCAGCCCCAGCATTTT
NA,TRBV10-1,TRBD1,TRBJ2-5,CASSEGDRERETQYF,TGCGCCAGCAGTGAGGGGGACAGGGAACGAGAGACCCAGTACTTC
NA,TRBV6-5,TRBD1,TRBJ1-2,CASLTGEGGYTF,TGTGCCAGCCTGACAGGGGAGGGAGGCTACACCTTC
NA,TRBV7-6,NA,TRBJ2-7,CASSPSSYEQYF,TGTGCCAGCAGCCCCAGCTCCTACGAGCAGTACTTC
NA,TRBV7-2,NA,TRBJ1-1,CASSLIRFPSPTEAFF,TGTGCCAGCAGCTTAATCCGGTTTCCTTCACCCACTGAAGCTTTCTTT
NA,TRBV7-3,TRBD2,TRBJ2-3,CASSLEGGRADTQYF,TGTGCCAGCAGCTTAGAAGGCGGGAGGGCAGATACGCAGTATTTT
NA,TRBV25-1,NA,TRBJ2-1,CASSAIRGSYNEQFF,TGTGCCAGCAGTGCAATTCGGGGGTCCTACAATGAGCAGTTCTTC
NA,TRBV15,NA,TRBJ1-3,CATSRDYGQGLSGNTIYF,TGTGCCACCAGCAGAGATTACGGGCAGGGGCTATCTGGAAACACCATATATTTT
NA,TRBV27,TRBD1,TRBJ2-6,CASSHAGGSGANVLTF,TGTGCCAGCAGCCACGCAGGGGGTTCTGGGGCCAACGTCCTGACTTTC
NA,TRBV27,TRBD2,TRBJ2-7,CASSLLGGGEYEQYF,TGTGCCAGCAGTTTATTGGGGGGGGGAGAGTACGAGCAGTACTTC
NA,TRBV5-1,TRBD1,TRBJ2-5,CASSLSAQGAETQYF,TGCGCCAGCAGCTTGTCCGCACAGGGGGCGGAGACCCAGTACTTC
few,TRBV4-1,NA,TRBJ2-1,CASSQETGIMYYNEQFF,TGCGCCAGCAGCCAAGAAACAGGGATTATGTATTACAATGAGCAGTTCTTC
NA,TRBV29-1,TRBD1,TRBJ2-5,CSVGQGQETQYF,TGCAGCGTTGGACAGGGCCAAGAGACCCAGTACTTC
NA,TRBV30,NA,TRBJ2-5,CAWSVGKKETQYF,TGTGCCTGGAGTGTTGGCAAAAAAGAGACCCAGTACTTC
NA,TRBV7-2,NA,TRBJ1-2,CASSPNGYGYTF,TGTGCCAGCAGCCCCAACGGGTATGGCTACACCTTC
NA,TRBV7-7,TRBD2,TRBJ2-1,CASSPGTSGANEQFF,TGTGCTAGCAGTCCCGGGACTAGCGGAGCCAATGAGCAGTTCTTC
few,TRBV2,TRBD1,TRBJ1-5,CATKTGENSNQPQHF,TGTGCCACCAAGACAGGGGAAAATAGCAATCAGCCCCAGCATTTT
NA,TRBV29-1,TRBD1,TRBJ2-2,CGTGETGELFF,TGCGGGACAGGGGAGACCGGGGAGCTGTTTTTT
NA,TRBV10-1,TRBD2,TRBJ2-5,CASSESPIAGGVEETQYF,TGCGCCAGCAGTGAGTCTCCGATTGCGGGGGGGGTAGAAGAGACCCAGTACTTC
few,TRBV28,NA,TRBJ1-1,CASSQPGRNTEAFF,TGTGCCAGCAGTCAACCAGGTAGGAACACTGAAGCTTTCTTT
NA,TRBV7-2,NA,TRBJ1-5,CASSLLRGPQPQHF,TGTGCCAGCAGCTTACTCAGGGGCCCTCAGCCCCAGCATTTT
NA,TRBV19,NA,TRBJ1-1,CASSISHTSSEAFF,TGTGCCAGTAGTATCTCGCACACCTCGTCTGAAGCTTTCTTT
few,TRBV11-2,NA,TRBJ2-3,CASSLGVGTDTQYF,TGTGCCAGCAGCTTAGGTGTCGGGACAGATACGCAGTATTTT
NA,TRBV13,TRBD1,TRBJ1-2,CASSLAGQSYGYTF,TGTGCCAGCAGCTTAGCGGGACAGTCCTATGGCTACACCTTC
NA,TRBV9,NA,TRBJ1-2,CASSVGGELDGYTF,TGTGCCAGCAGCGTAGGAGGCGAGCTGGATGGCTACACCTTC
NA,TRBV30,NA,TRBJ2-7,CAWSRGSSYEQYF,TGTGCCTGGAGCCGGGGGAGCTCCTACGAGCAGTACTTC
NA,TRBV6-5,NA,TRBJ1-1,CASSYYRAGTEAFF,TGTGCCAGCAGTTATTACAGGGCAGGGACTGAAGCTTTCTTT
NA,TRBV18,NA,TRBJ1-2,CASSPSGYGYTF,TGTGCCAGCTCACCGTCGGGGTATGGCTACACCTTC
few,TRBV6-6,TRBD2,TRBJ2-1,CASSTSGGIRNEQFF,TGTGCCAGCAGCACGAGCGGGGGAATTAGGAATGAGCAGTTCTTC
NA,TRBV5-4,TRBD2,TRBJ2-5,CASSPGTSGETQYF,TGTGCCAGCAGCCCCGGGACTAGCGGAGAGACCCAGTACTTC
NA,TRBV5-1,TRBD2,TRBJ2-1,CASSLEASGGSSYNEQFF,TGCGCCAGCAGCTTGGAGGCTAGCGGGGGCAGCTCCTACAATGAGCAGTTCTTC
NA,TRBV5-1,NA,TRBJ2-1,CASSFGQTPNEQFF,TGCGCCAGCAGCTTCGGTCAGACTCCTAATGAGCAGTTCTTC
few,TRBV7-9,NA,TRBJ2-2,CSSSLGDMGLAGELFF,TGTTCCAGCAGCTTGGGGGACATGGGATTAGCCGGGGAGCTGTTTTTT
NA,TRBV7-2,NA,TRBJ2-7,CASSSIQGSSYEQYF,TGTGCCAGCAGCTCGATACAGGGAAGCTCCTACGAGCAGTACTTC
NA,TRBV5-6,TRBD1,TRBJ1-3,CASSLVGTGAGNTIYF,TGTGCCAGCAGCTTGGTCGGGACAGGGGCCGGAAACACCATATATTTT
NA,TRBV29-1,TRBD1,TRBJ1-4,CSVEDRYF,TGCAGCGTTGAGGACAGGTACTTT
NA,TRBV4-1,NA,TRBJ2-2,CASSYQRNPNTGELFF,TGCGCCAGCAGCTACCAGCGGAACCCAAACACCGGGGAGCTGTTTTTT
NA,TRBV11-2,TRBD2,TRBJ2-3,CASSFRLAGGSSYSDTQYF,TGTGCCAGCAGCTTTCGACTAGCGGGGGGGTCTTCCTATTCAGATACGCAGTATTTT
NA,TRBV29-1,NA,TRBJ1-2,CSVLGGPDIGDGYTF,TGCAGCGTTCTGGGTGGTCCCGACATCGGCGATGGCTACACCTTC
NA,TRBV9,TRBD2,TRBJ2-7,CASSPQTSGMSYEQYF,TGTGCCAGCAGCCCCCAGACTAGCGGGATGTCGTACGAGCAGTACTTC
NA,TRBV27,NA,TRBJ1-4,CASSRRTNEKLFF,TGTGCCAGCAGCAGGAGGACTAATGAAAAACTGTTTTTT
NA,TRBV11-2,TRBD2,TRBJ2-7,CASSGTSDEQYF,TGTGCCAGCAGCGGGACTAGTGACGAGCAGTACTTC
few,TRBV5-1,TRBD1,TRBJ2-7,CASGTGEYEQYF,TGCGCCAGCGGTACAGGGGAATACGAGCAGTACTTC
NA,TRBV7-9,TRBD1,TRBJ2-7,CASSLGRTGVGEQYF,TGTGCCAGCAGCTTAGGGCGGACAGGGGTGGGCGAGCAGTACTTC
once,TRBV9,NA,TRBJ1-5,CASSGTESNQPQHF,TGTGCCAGCAGCGGGACAGAATCCAATCAGCCCCAGCATTTT
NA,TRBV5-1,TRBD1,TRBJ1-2,CASSPGTGDGYTF,TGCGCCAGCAGCCCCGGGACAGGGGATGGCTACACCTTC
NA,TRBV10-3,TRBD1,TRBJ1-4,CAISESGDSNEKLFF,TGTGCCATCAGTGAGTCAGGGGACAGTAATGAAAAACTGTTTTTT